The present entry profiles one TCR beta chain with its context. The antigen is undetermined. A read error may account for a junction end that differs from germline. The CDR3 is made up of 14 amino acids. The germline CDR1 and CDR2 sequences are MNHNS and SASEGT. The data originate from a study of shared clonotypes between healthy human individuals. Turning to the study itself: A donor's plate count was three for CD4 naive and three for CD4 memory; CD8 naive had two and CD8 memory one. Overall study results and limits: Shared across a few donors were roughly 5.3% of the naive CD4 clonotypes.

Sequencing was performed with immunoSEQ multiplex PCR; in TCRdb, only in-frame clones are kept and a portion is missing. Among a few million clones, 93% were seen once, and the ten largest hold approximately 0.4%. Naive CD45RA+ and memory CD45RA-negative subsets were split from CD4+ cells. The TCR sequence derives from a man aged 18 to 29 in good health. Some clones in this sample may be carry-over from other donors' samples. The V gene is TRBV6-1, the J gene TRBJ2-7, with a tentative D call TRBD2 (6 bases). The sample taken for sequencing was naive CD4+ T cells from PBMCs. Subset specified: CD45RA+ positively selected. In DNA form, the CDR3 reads TGTGCCAACAGTTATGACGGGAGTAGGTACGAGCAGTACTTC. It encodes CANSYDGSRYEQYF.